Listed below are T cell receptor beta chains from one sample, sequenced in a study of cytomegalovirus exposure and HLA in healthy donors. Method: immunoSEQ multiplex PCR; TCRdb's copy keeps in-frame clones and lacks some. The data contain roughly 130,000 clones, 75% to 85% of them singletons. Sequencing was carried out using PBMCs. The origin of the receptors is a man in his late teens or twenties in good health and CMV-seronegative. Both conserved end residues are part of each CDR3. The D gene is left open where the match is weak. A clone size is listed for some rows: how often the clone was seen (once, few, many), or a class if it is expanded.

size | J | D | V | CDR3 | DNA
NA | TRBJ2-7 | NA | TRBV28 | CASSFPRRLVYEQYF | TGTGCCAGCAGCTTCCCTCGGCGGTTGGTCTACGAGCAGTACTTC
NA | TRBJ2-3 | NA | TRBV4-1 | CASSLVTVGPLSGTQYF | TGCGCCAGCAGCCTCGTGACGGTAGGGCCGCTGAGCGGTACGCAGTATTTT
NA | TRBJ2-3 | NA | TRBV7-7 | CASSLGQITDTQYF | TGTGCCAGCAGCTTAGGACAGATCACAGATACGCAGTATTTT
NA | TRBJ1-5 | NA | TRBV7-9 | CASSQDWDSNQPQHF | TGTGCCAGCAGCCAGGACTGGGATAGCAATCAGCCCCAGCATTTT
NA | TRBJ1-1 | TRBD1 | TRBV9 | CASSGAGTGVRAFF | TGTGCCAGCAGCGGCGCAGGGACAGGGGTAAGGGCTTTCTTT
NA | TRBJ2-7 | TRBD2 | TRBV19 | CASSMVLAESYEQYF | TGTGCCAGTAGTATGGTCCTAGCGGAATCCTACGAGCAGTACTTC
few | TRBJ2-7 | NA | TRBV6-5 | CASRGTGSYEQYF | TGTGCCAGCAGGGGGACTGGATCCTACGAGCAGTACTTC
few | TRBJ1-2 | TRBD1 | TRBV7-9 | CASSPLGQTNYGYTF | TGTGCCAGCAGCCCCTTGGGACAGACTAACTATGGCTACACCTTC
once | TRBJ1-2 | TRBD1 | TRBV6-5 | CASSYSSNRGSYGYTF | TGTGCCAGCAGTTACTCGTCGAACAGGGGCAGCTATGGCTACACCTTC
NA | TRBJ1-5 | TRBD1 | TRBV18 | CASSEDRGFNQPQHF | TGTGCCAGCTCAGAGGACAGGGGATTCAATCAGCCCCAGCATTTT
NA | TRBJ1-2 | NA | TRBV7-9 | CASSLVAGGDFGYTF | TGTGCCAGCAGCTTAGTTGCCGGGGGTGACTTCGGCTACACCTTC
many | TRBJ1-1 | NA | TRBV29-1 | CSVVGEGTEAFF | TGCAGCGTTGTGGGGGAGGGAACTGAAGCTTTCTTT
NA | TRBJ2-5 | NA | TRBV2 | CASSGGGAMGETQYF | TGTGCCAGCAGTGGAGGGGGGGCCATGGGGGAGACCCAGTACTTC
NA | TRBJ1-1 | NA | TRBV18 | CASSPPNIQATNTEAFF | TGTGCCAGCTCACCACCGAATATTCAGGCAACGAACACTGAAGCTTTCTTT
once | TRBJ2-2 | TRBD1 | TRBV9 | CASSVGTDNTGELFF | TGTGCCAGCAGCGTCGGGACAGACAACACCGGGGAGCTGTTTTTT
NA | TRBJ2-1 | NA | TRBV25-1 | CASSETGQRFGQFF | TGTGCCAGCAGTGAAACCGGACAGAGATTCGGGCAGTTCTTC
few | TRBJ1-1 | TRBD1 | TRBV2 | CASSEPGQGGPEAFF | TGTGCCAGCAGTGAACCCGGACAGGGCGGCCCTGAAGCTTTCTTT
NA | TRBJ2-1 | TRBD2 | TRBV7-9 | CASSPPGTRALNEQFF | TGTGCCAGCAGCCCACCCGGGACTAGAGCTCTCAATGAGCAGTTCTTC
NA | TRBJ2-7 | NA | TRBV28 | CASRRDSYEQYF | TGTGCCAGCAGGCGTGACTCTTACGAGCAGTACTTC
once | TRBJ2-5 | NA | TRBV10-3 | CAISESYQETQYF | TGTGCCATCAGTGAGTCCTACCAAGAGACCCAGTACTTC
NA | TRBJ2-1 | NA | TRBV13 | CASSPAWPVDNEQFF | TGTGCCAGCAGCCCAGCGTGGCCCGTCGACAATGAGCAGTTCTTC
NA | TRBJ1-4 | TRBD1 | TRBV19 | CASSRQGVEKLFF | TGTGCCAGTAGTCGACAGGGGGTTGAAAAACTGTTTTTT
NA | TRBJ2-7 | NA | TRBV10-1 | CARATWRPDIYEQYF | TGCGCCAGGGCTACGTGGAGGCCCGATATCTACGAGCAGTACTTC
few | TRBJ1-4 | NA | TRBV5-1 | CASSLGGAAGEKLFF | TGCGCCAGCAGCTTGGGAGGAGCCGCGGGTGAAAAACTGTTTTTT
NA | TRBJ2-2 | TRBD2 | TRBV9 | CASSVGTSGRRNTGELFF | TGTGCCAGCAGCGTGGGGACTAGCGGGAGGCGAAACACCGGGGAGCTGTTTTTT
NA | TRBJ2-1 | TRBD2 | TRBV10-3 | CAISARTSGKNEQFF | TGTGCCATCAGTGCCCGGACTAGCGGAAAGAATGAGCAGTTCTTC
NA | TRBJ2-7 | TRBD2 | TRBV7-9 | CASSFTSGWGEQYF | TGTGCCAGCAGCTTTACTAGCGGCTGGGGCGAGCAGTACTTC
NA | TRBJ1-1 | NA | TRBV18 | CASSPVLDMNTEAFF | TGTGCCAGCTCACCAGTTCTTGACATGAACACTGAAGCTTTCTTT
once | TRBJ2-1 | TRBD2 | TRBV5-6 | CASTYRSGRVYNEQFF | TGTGCCAGCACCTACAGAAGCGGGAGAGTCTACAATGAGCAGTTCTTC
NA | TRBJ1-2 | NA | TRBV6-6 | CASSYSDPRWGYTF | TGTGCCAGCAGTTACTCAGATCCTCGGTGGGGCTACACCTTC
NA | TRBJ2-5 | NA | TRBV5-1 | CASSSGLYQETQYF | TGCGCCAGCAGCTCGGGACTCTATCAAGAGACCCAGTACTTC